The 7 T cell receptor beta chains presented below share a single source sample, sequenced in a study of tumor-infiltrating lymphocytes in primary liver carcinoma. Co-extraction of both nucleic acids (RNA and DNA) used about 20-33 mg of unsorted bulk tissue. TCR beta cDNA was prepared out of 500 ng total RNA by means of a constant-region primer. Three nested multiplex PCR rounds, a slightly modified ARM-PCR method, built the TCR beta libraries. The first two PCR rounds used TRBV1-TRBV30 primers with a Cbeta primer, 10 cycles each. One entry per CDR3 protein, called by TCRdb with MiXCR from the multiplex PCR reads. Seen here are 100,000 or so distinct CDR3 sequences, around 84% observed once, and the top ten hold approximately 20%. Source material: liver tumor tissue from sampling region 3. As to subset: tumor region T3, left-lateral pole. All receptors come from a man between 40 and 49 years old with primary liver carcinoma and hepatitis B virus infection.

This clonotype has a single count. At one end the junction does not follow the germline gene, possibly because of a read error. This chain uses TRBV6-1 with TRBJ1-5, with D hard to call. Germline-derived CDR1 and CDR2 are MNHNS and SASEGT. The CDR3 has 14 amino acids. The CDR3 nucleotides are TGTGCCAGCAGTGGAGTCGGGTCCAATCAGCACCAGCATTTT. Residues: CASSGVGSNQHQHF.

Within the sample, this clonotype is medium-sized. The chain employs TRBV11-2 and TRBJ2-2; maybe TRBD2 (6 bases). This CDR3 has 15 amino acids. CDR1 is SGHAT, CDR2 FQNNGV, per germline. With 5 bases removed from V and 5 bases from J, the gap between germline ends came to 15 bases. CDR3 bases: TGTGCCAGCAGCCATGTCCGGGGGAGGACCGGGGAGCTGTTTTTT. It translates to CASSHVRGRTGELFF.

Concerning this clonotype: The junction departs from germline at one end; a sequencing error may be responsible. The gene calls are TRBV11-1 and TRBJ2-1; D gene uncertain. CDR1 is SGHAT and CDR2 is FQDESV in the germline V gene (reference sequence). This CDR3 has 13 residues. The chain's CDR3 is CASNPRRYNEQLF. The CDR3 DNA follows: TGTGCCAGCAACCCCCGGAGATATAATGAGCAGTTATTC. The whole variable domain, filled in from reference TRBV11-1 and TRBJ2-1, reads EAEVAQSPRYKITEKSQAVAFWCDPISGHATLYWYRQILGQGPELLVQFQDESVVDDSQLPKDRFSAERLKGVDSTLKIQPAELGDSAMYLCASNPRRYNEQLFGPGTRLTVL.

On this clonotype: The junction departs from germline at one end; a sequencing error may be responsible. This chain connects TRBV6-2 or TRBV6-3 to TRBJ2-7; D gene unclear. Germline V gene data show CDR1 as MNHEY and CDR2 as SVGEGT. The CDR3 has 13 residues. CDR3 in amino acids: CASSYEVPYGQYF. The CDR3 DNA follows: TGTGCTAGCAGTTACGAGGTACCCTACGGACAGTACTTC.

Concerning this clonotype itself: One end of the junction is discordant with germline, which a read error may explain. The chain has TRBV28 and TRBJ1-3, with D unclear. In germline, CDR1 is MDHEN, CDR2 SYDVKM. This CDR3 region has 16 residues. The CDR3 DNA follows: TGTGCCAGCAGCCTCTCCCTGGTAGGGAGTGGAAATACCATATATTTT. Residues: CASSLSLVGSGNTIYF.

In regard to this clonotype: The junction differs from germline at one of its ends, possibly a read error. The chain uses TRBV7-8 and TRBJ2-3; perhaps TRBD2 as D (5 bases). The germline V gene encodes CDR1 SGHVS and CDR2 FQNEAQ. This CDR3 contains 14 residues. CDR3 loop: CASSVSGYTDTRYF. The CDR3 DNA reads as TGTGCCAGCAGCGTCAGCGGATACACAGATACGCGGTATTTT.

In this sample, this clonotype turned up many times. Sequence at one end of the junction differs from germline and may be a read error. The rearrangement links TRBV28 to TRBJ2-1, with 14 bases matching TRBD2. From germline, CDR1 is MDHEN and CDR2 SYDVKM. The CDR3 has 14 residues. The CDR3 region has the DNA TGTGCCAGCAGCTCCGCCGGGACTAGCGGGAGCGGACTCTTC. Protein product: CASSSAGTSGSGLF.